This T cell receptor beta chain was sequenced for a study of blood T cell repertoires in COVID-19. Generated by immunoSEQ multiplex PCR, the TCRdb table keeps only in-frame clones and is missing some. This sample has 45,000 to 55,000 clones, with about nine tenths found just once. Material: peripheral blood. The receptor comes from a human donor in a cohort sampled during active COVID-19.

CDR3 coding DNA: TGTGCCAGCAGCGTAGGGGGGCTGGCGAACTCCTACGAGCAGTACTTC. This codes for CASSVGGLANSYEQYF. The chain carries TRBV9 and TRBJ2-7, with D perhaps matching TRBD1 (6 bases). V was clipped by 0 bases and J by 0 bases, with 13 bases between them. Looked up from germline, CDR1 is SGDLS and CDR2 is YYNGEE. The length of the CDR3 is 16 residues.